Listed here is a single T cell receptor (beta chain). The antigen is unknown. The data were produced by immunoSEQ multiplex PCR, yet TCRdb's version contains in-frame clones alone and is incomplete. The profile covers 65,000 or so clones, with approximately 94% appearing a single time and around 0.13% taken by the ten largest. Unexposed donor CD4+ T cells date from about 2011-2018, before the COVID-19 pandemic. This entry comes from a study of CD4 T cells in relation to SARS-CoV-2 and coronaviruses. Findings and caveats of the study: The cross-reactivity analysis covered only spike protein, not other viral proteins.

This CDR3 region has 14 residues. Trimming took off 8 bases at V and 5 bases at J, with 18 bases between the two ends. Germline CDR1 is MDHEN and CDR2 is SYDVKM. This rearrangement joins TRBV28 to TRBJ1-1, with D tentatively TRBD1 (6 bases). The clonotype comes from a human donor in good health. Sequenced: naive CD4+ T cells from PBMCs. The subset here: naive CD4+ T cells isolated by negative enrichment. As DNA, the CDR3 is TGTGCCAGCGGCTTGACGGGGGGGCTGACTGAAGCTTTCTTT. It is translated as CASGLTGGLTEAFF.